Listed here are 30 T cell receptor beta chains from one sample, sequenced in a study of blood T cell repertoires in COVID-19. The method was immunoSEQ multiplex PCR; TCRdb's version includes in-frame clones alone and lacks a portion of them. The sample carries about 81,000 clones, over 90% recorded once. The sample was peripheral blood. The source of these receptors is a human donor with active COVID-19. The donor label of this sample is uncertain.

The chain recombines TRBV6-6 with TRBJ1-6, with 7 nucleotides matching TRBD1. The J segment lost 7 bases and the V segment lost 6 bases, leaving 6 bases of the junction unmatched. In germline, CDR1 is MNHNY, CDR2 SVGAGI (reference sequence). The CDR3 covers 14 residues. The DNA for the CDR3 is TGTGCCAGCAGCTATACAGGGGTCAATTCACCCCTCCACTTT. This encodes CASSYTGVNSPLHF.

The chain carries TRBV7-2 and TRBJ2-3, with D hard to call. The V end was cut by 5 bases, the J end by 2 bases, with 11 bases between. The CDR3 extends over 14 amino acids. Germline V lookup: CDR1 SGHTA, CDR2 FQGNSA. CDR3 protein: CASSLDSPTDTQYF. The DNA of the CDR3 is TGTGCCAGCAGCCTAGACTCACCCACAGATACGCAGTATTTT. Drawing the rest from reference TRBV7-2 and TRBJ2-3, the complete variable domain is GAGVSQSPSNKVTEKGKDVELRCDPISGHTALYWYRQSLGQGLEFLIYFQGNSAPDKSGLPSDRFSAERTGGSVSTLTIQRTQQEDSAVYLCASSLDSPTDTQYFGPGTRLTVL.

This rearrangement joins TRBV24-1 to TRBJ2-5; D unresolved. Per the germline V gene, CDR1 is KGHDR and CDR2 is SFDVKD. V lost 6 bases to trimming and J lost 0 bases, with 7 bases between them. This CDR3 is 13 amino acids long. CDR3 loop: CATSPGYQETQYF. The CDR3 coding sequence is TGTGCCACCAGTCCAGGTTACCAAGAGACCCAGTACTTC.

The chain carries TRBV7-2 and TRBJ1-4, with D maybe TRBD1 (6 bases). Per the germline V gene, CDR1 is SGHTA and CDR2 is FQGNSA. This CDR3 region has 18 residues. Trimming took off 1 base at V and 6 bases at J, with 21 bases between the two ends. Here the CDR3 DNA reads TGTGCCAGCAGCTTAGGGGGACCGCGTTATGCAGGGGATGAAAAACTGTTTTTT. It codes for CASSLGGPRYAGDEKLFF.

The chain links TRBV7-2 to TRBJ1-6; tentative D call: TRBD1 (6 bases). The CDR3 is 14 amino acids. Germline V gene sequence: CDR1 SGHTA, CDR2 FQGNSA. Trimming took 5 bases from V and 7 from J, leaving 12 bases between them. The CDR3: CASSASRGNSPLHF. As DNA, the CDR3 is TGTGCCAGCAGCGCGAGCAGGGGAAATTCACCCCTCCACTTT.

This chain connects TRBV18 to TRBJ1-1, with 11 bases matching TRBD1. This CDR3 has 13 amino acids. The germline V gene encodes CDR1 KGHSH and CDR2 LQKENI. The trim removed 5 bases at V and 8 bases at J, leaving 4 bases unmatched. CDR3 sequence: CASSGDRGLEAFF. The CDR3 DNA sequence: TGTGCCAGCTCAGGGGACAGGGGGTTAGAAGCTTTCTTT.

The rearrangement links TRBV5-1 to TRBJ2-5, with 13 bases identical to TRBD2. This CDR3 comprises 16 residues. Looked up from germline, CDR1 is SGHRS and CDR2 is YFSETQ. V lost 0 bases to trimming and J lost 5 bases; unmatched junction nucleotides: 4. In DNA, the CDR3 is TGCGCCAGCAGCTTGGGGACTAGCGGGAGTCCGGAGACCCAGTACTTC. Protein: CASSLGTSGSPETQYF.

The chain links TRBV5-1 to TRBJ2-7, with a tentative D call TRBD1 (7 bases). CDR1 and CDR2 (germline): SGHRS, YFSETQ. CDR3 length equals 15 residues. Trimming shortened V by 2 bases and J by 3 bases, and 15 bases separated the two germline ends. In nucleotides, the CDR3 is TGCGCCAGCAGCTTTAGGCAGGGGGGACTCTACGAGCAGTACTTC. Residues: CASSFRQGGLYEQYF.

The gene calls are TRBV28 and TRBJ1-6; 7 positions agree with TRBD1. The CDR3 covers 12 residues. Germline V gene lookup returns CDR1 MDHEN and CDR2 SYDVKM. The V gene end was trimmed by 3 bases and the J gene end by 14 bases; junction bases not matched to a gene: 4. CDR3 nucleotides: TGTGCCAGCAGTTTTAACACAGGGGCCCTCCACTTT. Its translation: CASSFNTGALHF.

In its sample, this clone was seen once. V and J are TRBV12-3 or TRBV12-4 and TRBJ2-1, with D unclear. The CDR3 loop spans 13 amino acids. The V end was cut by 6 bases, the J end by 0 bases, with 6 bases between. CDR3 sequence: CASSASSYNEQFF. The CDR3 bases are TGTGCCAGCAGCGCGAGCTCCTACAATGAGCAGTTCTTC.

The gene calls are TRBV28 and TRBJ2-7, with 10 bases identical to TRBD1. The length of the CDR3 is 16 residues. Germline V gene lookup returns CDR1 MDHEN and CDR2 SYDVKM. The V segment lost 1 base and the J segment 3 bases; nucleotides outside the gene matches: 6. The CDR3, as DNA: TGTGCCAGCAGTTTATTCCCCGGGACAGGGGACTACGAGCAGTACTTC. It encodes CASSLFPGTGDYEQYF.

This clone was seen a handful of times. The chain uses TRBV3-1 (or the pseudogene TRBV3-2) and TRBJ1-3; D ambiguous. The CDR3 runs to 12 residues. Trimming pared 2 bases from V and 7 bases from J, leaving 6 bases between. Germline values: CDR1 LGHDT, CDR2 YNNKEL (reference sequence). CDR3 sequence (DNA): TGTGCCAGCAGCCAATCCTATAACACCATATATTTT. Amino acids: CASSQSYNTIYF.

This CDR3 reads CASSPFSGGAYGELFF. The DNA for the CDR3 is TGTGCCAGCAGCCCTTTCAGCGGGGGGGCCTACGGGGAGCTGTTTTTT. The chain recombines TRBV11-3 with TRBJ2-2; 10 bases match TRBD2. Looked up from germline, CDR1 is SGHNT and CDR2 is YENEEA. The CDR3 covers 16 residues. V shed 5 bases and J 7 bases; nucleotides not matched to a gene: 10. Using reference TRBV11-3 and TRBJ2-2 for the parts outside the CDR3, the full variable domain is EAGVVQSPRYKIIEKKQPVAFWCNPISGHNTLYWYLQNLGQGPELLIRYENEEAVDDSQLPKDRFSAERLKGVDSTLKIQPAELGDSAVYLCASSPFSGGAYGELFFGEGSRLTVL.

This clone has just one count. This chain connects TRBV13 to TRBJ2-3; 8 bases align to TRBD2. V was pared by 3 bases and J by 4 bases, with 12 bases of the junction left unmatched. CDR1 is PRHDT, CDR2 FYEKMQ, per germline (reference sequence). The CDR3 totals 17 residues. This CDR3 is CASSLFSGLDVSDTQYF. As DNA, the CDR3 is TGTGCCAGCAGCTTGTTCTCGGGACTAGACGTCTCAGATACGCAGTATTTT.

The gene calls are TRBV9 and TRBJ1-5, with D tentatively TRBD1 (5 bases). Trimming left V 0 bases short and J 12 bases short, with 31 bases between. The germline CDR1 and CDR2 sequences are SGDLS and YYNGEE. The CDR3 sequence is 19 residues long. The CDR3 region has the DNA TGTGCCAGCAGCGTAGGTCATGCTCCTACCCTCTTCCTCCAGGGCATCCAGCATTTT. It codes for CASSVGHAPTLFLQGIQHF.

The chain has TRBV25-1 and TRBJ2-1; the D gene is possibly TRBD1 (6 bases). CDR3 size: 14 residues. With 4 bases removed from V and 8 bases from J, the gap between germline ends came to 15 bases. The germline V gene encodes CDR1 MGHDK and CDR2 SYGVNS. The DNA of the CDR3 is TGTGCCAGCAGTGCGGACAGAGGAATACATGAGCAGTTCTTC. The encoded protein is CASSADRGIHEQFF.

This clone was counted once. The CDR3 region is CASSETSGGMNTGELFF. The CDR3 DNA is TGTGCCAGCAGTGAGACTAGCGGGGGGATGAACACCGGGGAGCTGTTTTTT. The genes are TRBV6-1 and TRBJ2-2; the match to TRBD2 covers 13 bases. This CDR3 comprises 17 residues. V lost 3 bases and J lost 1; bases outside the gene matches: 2. Germline V gene data show CDR1 as MNHNS and CDR2 as SASEGT.

This chain uses TRBV20-1 with TRBJ2-1; tentatively, D is TRBD2 (5 bases). CDR3 length equals 12 residues. CDR1 and CDR2 (germline): DFQATT, SNEGSKA (reference sequence). The germline V and J ends were trimmed by 3 bases and 8 bases, with 11 bases remaining between them. CDR3 in amino acids: CSASLRADEQFF. CDR3 in DNA: TGCAGTGCTAGTTTGAGGGCCGATGAGCAGTTCTTC.

The gene calls are TRBV19 and TRBJ2-6, with 8 bases that match TRBD2. V lost 7 bases, J lost 0 bases, and 5 bases stayed unmatched. The CDR3 spans 16 residues. Germline V gene lookup returns CDR1 LNHDA and CDR2 SQIVND (reference sequence). The CDR3 DNA is TGTGCCAGTACCCCCGGGGGGGGCTCTGGGGCCAACGTCCTGACTTTC. This gives the protein CASTPGGGSGANVLTF.

The V call is TRBV10-3, the J call TRBJ2-5; D perhaps matches TRBD2 (7 bases). Germline CDR1 and CDR2: ENHRY and SYGVKD. V was pared by 4 bases and J by 7 bases, with 16 bases between. There are 14 residues in the CDR3. The CDR3 sequence is CAISADRGLGTQYF. The DNA of the CDR3 is TGTGCCATCAGTGCGGACAGAGGACTAGGGACCCAGTACTTC.

The chain couples TRBV7-9 to TRBJ1-3; D gene ambiguous. V dropped 1 base and J dropped 1 base, with 11 bases sitting between them. This CDR3 spans 16 amino acids. Germline assignment: CDR1 SEHNR and CDR2 FQNEAQ (reference sequence). The CDR3 DNA sequence: TGTGCCAGCAGCTTAGATTTTCCGGGGTCTGGAAACACCATATATTTT. It translates to CASSLDFPGSGNTIYF.

The chain is built from TRBV5-5 and TRBJ2-7; D is possibly TRBD1 (5 bases). Germline V gene lookup returns CDR1 SGHKS and CDR2 YYEKEE (reference sequence). This CDR3 contains 13 residues. Trimming left V 4 bases short and J 6 bases short, with 14 bases between. CDR3 amino acids: CASSQSGQSEQYF. In DNA, the CDR3 is TGTGCCAGCAGCCAGTCCGGACAATCCGAGCAGTACTTC.

The chain combines TRBV5-1 with TRBJ2-3; TRBD1 is a possible D gene (5 bases). Germline lookup yields CDR1 SGHRS and CDR2 YFSETQ. This CDR3 is built from 14 residues. The ends were cut back, 0 bases at V and 5 bases at J, with 10 bases in the middle. DNA of the CDR3: TGCGCCAGCAGCTTGGTTACTGGACAAGATACGCAGTATTTT. It yields the protein CASSLVTGQDTQYF.

This chain joins TRBV6-2 or TRBV6-3 and TRBJ1-1; TRBD1 is a possible D gene (5 bases). The CDR3 has 15 residues. Germline CDR1 reads MNHEY; CDR2 reads SVGEGT. The ends were cut back, 6 bases at V and 3 bases at J, with 17 bases in the middle. The CDR3 nucleotides read TGTGCCAGCAGCTCTCAGAGCAGGGTTTACACTGAAGCTTTCTTT. As protein: CASSSQSRVYTEAFF.

The chain combines TRBV14 with TRBJ2-1; D possibly corresponds to TRBD2 (5 bases). V was cut by 1 base and J by 9 bases, with 13 bases left in between. CDR1 is SGHDN and CDR2 is FVKESK in the germline V gene. This CDR3 region has 14 residues. Written as DNA, the CDR3 is TGTGCCAGCAGCCAAGGACTACCAAGCGCTGAGCAGTTCTTC. It translates to CASSQGLPSAEQFF.

The chain joins TRBV5-1 to TRBJ2-6, with D possibly TRBD1 on 5 matching bases. CDR1 and CDR2 from the germline V gene are SGHRS and YFSETQ. This CDR3 has 15 residues. V lost 2 bases, J lost 7 bases, and 13 bases lay in between. The CDR3 reads CASSLSGFLANVLTF. The CDR3 coding sequence is TGCGCCAGCAGCTTATCAGGGTTTCTAGCCAACGTCCTGACTTTC.

The chain carries TRBV19 and TRBJ1-1, with a possible D match to TRBD1 (5 bases). With 8 bases removed from V and 0 bases from J, the gap between germline ends came to 13 bases. Germline assignment: CDR1 LNHDA and CDR2 SQIVND (reference sequence). The CDR3 has 14 residues. In nucleotides, the CDR3 is TGTGCCAGTTTTAGACAGAATATGAACACTGAAGCTTTCTTT. It translates to CASFRQNMNTEAFF.

This rearrangement joins TRBV24-1 to TRBJ2-1; D is perhaps TRBD2 (6 bases). V lost 5 bases and J lost 9, with 16 bases in between. From germline, CDR1 is KGHDR and CDR2 SFDVKD. The CDR3 loop spans 14 amino acids. DNA for the CDR3: TGTGCCACCAGTGGGGGACTGACATCGACTGAGCAGTTCTTC. It encodes CATSGGLTSTEQFF.

J is TRBJ1-4 and V is TRBV19, with D uncertain. The CDR3 extends over 15 amino acids. Trimming took 3 bases from V and 5 from J, leaving 13 bases between them. Per the germline V gene, CDR1 is LNHDA and CDR2 is SQIVND (reference sequence). The CDR3 DNA sequence: TGTGCCAGTAGTATTTCTGCGGGCGGAAATGAAAAACTGTTTTTT. As protein: CASSISAGGNEKLFF.

The V gene is TRBV5-4, the J gene TRBJ2-5; tentative D call: TRBD1 (6 bases). V gave up 4 bases and J gave up 3 bases, with 10 bases separating them. The CDR3 extends over 13 amino acids. Per germline, CDR1 SGHNT and CDR2 YYREEE (reference sequence). This CDR3 is CASSLGQKETQYF. Here the CDR3 DNA reads TGTGCCAGCAGCCTTGGACAGAAAGAGACCCAGTACTTC.